The entry that follows covers one T cell receptor (beta chain) sequence. No cognate antigen has been identified for it. Per-base qualities were not stored, and no clone one base away is much larger. From the cysteine up to the phenylalanine, the CDR3 has a length of 15 residues. CDR3 DNA only is kept here, 45 bases in frame from base 1. V is cut by 3 bases and J by 0 bases, and the space between the germline ends is 11 bases. The CDR1 and CDR2 encoded by the germline V gene are MGHDK and SYGVNS. The donors were included in the validation cohort of 130 or so subjects, a group kept apart from the roughly 700-subject first cohort. Libraries were built with the immunoSEQ multiplex PCR assay. Per the original workflow: A statistical classification framework was built for diagnosing cytomegalovirus status from the catalog of TCR beta chain sequences. This is the immuneACCESS table as TCRdb keeps it, with only in-frame sequences that have V and J called. A part of the clones is gone; compared with another copy, unresolved V genes explain less than half, and the rest is unexplained. That table furnishes V, J and clone size, whereas the DNA furnished D and trimming. The sample table contains some 110,000 clones; only one count was recorded for approximately 88% of them. The ten largest clones represent around 1.9% of the sample.

The entry originates in a study of cytomegalovirus exposure and HLA in healthy donors (TCRdb year 2017). General notes on the study: According to a later analysis, one platform produced both the roughly 110 validation repertoires and the roughly 660 repertoires of the first cohort. Along with the roughly 710-subject first cohort, a separate validation cohort of around 110 different subjects was used. The study was designed to test whether signatures of past pathogen exposure could be identified by cataloging public T cell receptors. To predict cytomegalovirus infection status, the study combined high-throughput TCR immunosequencing, statistical association of individual TCRs with disease status, and machine learning. On the study overall, not on this receptor specifically: All 120 or so repertoires were used to score co-occurrence in the validation cohort in a later analysis, because that analysis had no HLA typing for the cohort. The study gave a list of 150 to 200 TCR beta chains associated with cytomegalovirus. While some public TCRs were present in many individuals, most TCR sequences turned up only very rarely across donors. In vitro tests confirmed that a few of the cytomegalovirus-associated TCR beta chains recognize cytomegalovirus antigens. Cytomegalovirus status was reported to be diagnosed by the classifier with high specificity and sensitivity in both the original and validation cohorts. It was suggested by the authors that the approach could potentially be generalized to other disease states and immunological phenotypes. Subsequent analysis determined that TCRs grouped into clusters in the first cohort also showed a tendency toward co-occurrence across the 130 or so validation repertoires, and approximately 94% of cluster scores exceeded 0.

Sequenced input: PBMCs. This clonotype was sampled from a man younger than 35 in good health and CMV-seronegative. This chain is built from TRBV25-1 and TRBJ1-1; the D gene cannot be named for sure. The CDR3 region has the sequence CASSEAGGMNTEAFF. The sequenced DNA is TGTGCCAGCAGTGAGGCGGGAGGAATGAACACTGAAGCTTTCTTT.